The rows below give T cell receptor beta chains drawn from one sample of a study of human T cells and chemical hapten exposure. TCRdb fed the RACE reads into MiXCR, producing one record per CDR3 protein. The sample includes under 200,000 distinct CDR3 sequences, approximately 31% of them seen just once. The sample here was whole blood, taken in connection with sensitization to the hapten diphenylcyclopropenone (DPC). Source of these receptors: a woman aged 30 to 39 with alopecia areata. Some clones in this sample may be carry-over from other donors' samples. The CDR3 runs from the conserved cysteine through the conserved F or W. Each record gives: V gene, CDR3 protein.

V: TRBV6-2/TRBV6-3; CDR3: CASSSLGEQYF
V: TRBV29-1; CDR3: CSVVDYNEQFF
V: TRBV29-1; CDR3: CSAGTLNTEAFF
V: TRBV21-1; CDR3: CASSKGAGTDEQYF
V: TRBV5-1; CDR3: CASSPSGYGSYNEQFF
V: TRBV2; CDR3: CASSVGQLNEKLFF
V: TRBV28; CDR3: CASQGPFSGNTIYF
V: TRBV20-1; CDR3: CSARDGGHITYEQYF
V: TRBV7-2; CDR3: CASSLTGHNEKLFF
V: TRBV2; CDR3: CASLRSPRWDEQYF
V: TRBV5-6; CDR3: CASSLGRQNIQYF
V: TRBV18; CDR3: CASSPVVAPGELFF
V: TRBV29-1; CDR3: CSVAGPTGFYEQYF
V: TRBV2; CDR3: CASSADMNTEAFF
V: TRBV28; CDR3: CASSLLARRAKTQYF
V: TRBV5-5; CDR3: CASSWDYGTEAFF
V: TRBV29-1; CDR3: CSVGAGGAGANVLTF
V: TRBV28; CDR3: CASSFQGAPALGGNTIYF
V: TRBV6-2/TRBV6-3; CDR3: CASSDGTGAREQYF
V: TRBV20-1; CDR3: CSAREGSADTQYF
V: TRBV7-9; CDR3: CASSLGTSGNNEQFF
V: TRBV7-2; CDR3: CASSSRLGVPEQYF
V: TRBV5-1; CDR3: CASSPIGGPTDTQYF
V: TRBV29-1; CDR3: CSVHGQGGPYEQYF
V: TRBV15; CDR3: CATRSGGVEEQYF
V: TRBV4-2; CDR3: CASSRVDRVNTEAFF
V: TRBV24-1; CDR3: CATRRGQNTGELFF
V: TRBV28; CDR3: CASSLVGSHEQYF
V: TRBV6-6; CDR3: CASSYQGVATEAFF
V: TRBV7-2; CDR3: CASSPWTGLEQFF
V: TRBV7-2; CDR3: CASSLPQRGVYEQYF
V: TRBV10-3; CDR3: CAISESGGRYEQYF
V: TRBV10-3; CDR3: CAISLAGVPDEQFF
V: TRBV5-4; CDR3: CASTPSQASDTQYF
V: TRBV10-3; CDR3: CAISGSSSAFQYF
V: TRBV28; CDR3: CASSPSTIYGYTF
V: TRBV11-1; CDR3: CASSHRPNTGELFF
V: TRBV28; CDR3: CATQGTEAFF
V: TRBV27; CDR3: CASRPGQGYTGELFF
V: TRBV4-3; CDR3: CASSQAEGSEAFF
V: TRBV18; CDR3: CASSRFSGEETQYF
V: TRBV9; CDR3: CASSVGRPGADVLTF
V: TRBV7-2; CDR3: CASSIGTGGRNIQYF
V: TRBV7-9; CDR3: CASRDPSYGYTF
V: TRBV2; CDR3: CASREDRADEQYF
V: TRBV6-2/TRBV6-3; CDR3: CASSPVTSGRASSYNEQFF
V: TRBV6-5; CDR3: CASSYRGGGEKLFF
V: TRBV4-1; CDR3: CASSPPRVVSYNEQFF
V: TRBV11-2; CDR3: CASSFSAGELFF
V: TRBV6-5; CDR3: CASMTGSGEKLFF